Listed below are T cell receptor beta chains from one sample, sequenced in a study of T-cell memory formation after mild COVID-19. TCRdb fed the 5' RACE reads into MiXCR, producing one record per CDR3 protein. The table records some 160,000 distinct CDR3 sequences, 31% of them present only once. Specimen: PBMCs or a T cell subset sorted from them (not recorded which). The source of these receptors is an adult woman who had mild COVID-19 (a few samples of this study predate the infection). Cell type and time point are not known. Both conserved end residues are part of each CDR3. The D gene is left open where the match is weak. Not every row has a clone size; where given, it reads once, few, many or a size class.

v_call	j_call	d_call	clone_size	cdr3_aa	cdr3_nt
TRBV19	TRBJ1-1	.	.	CASSIDHRDLNTEAFF	TGTGCCAGTAGTATAGACCACAGGGACCTAAACACTGAAGCTTTCTTT
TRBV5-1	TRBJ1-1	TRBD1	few	CASSTGQGGNTEAFF	TGCGCCAGCAGCACCGGACAGGGGGGTAACACTGAAGCTTTCTTT
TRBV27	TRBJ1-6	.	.	CASSPITLHNSPLHF	TGTGCCAGCAGCCCGATTACTCTTCATAATTCACCCCTCCACTTT
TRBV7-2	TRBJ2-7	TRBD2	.	CASSWGLVYEQYF	TGTGCCAGCAGCTGGGGACTAGTTTACGAGCAGTACTTC
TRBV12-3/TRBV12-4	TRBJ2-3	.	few	CASSLRRGGPQDTQYF	TGTGCCAGCAGTTTACGGCGAGGAGGCCCACAGGATACGCAGTATTTT
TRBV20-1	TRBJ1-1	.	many	CSARMGHLLTEAFF	TGCAGTGCTAGAATGGGACACCTCCTCACTGAAGCTTTCTTT
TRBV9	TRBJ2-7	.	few	CASSSPGQGEQYF	TGTGCCAGCAGCTCCCCCGGTCAGGGCGAGCAGTACTTC
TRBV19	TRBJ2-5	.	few	CATDGGETQYF	TGTGCCACGGACGGAGGAGAGACCCAGTACTTC
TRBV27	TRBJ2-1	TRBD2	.	CASRPTAGGLINEQFF	TGTGCCAGCAGGCCCACAGCGGGAGGACTTATTAATGAGCAGTTCTTC
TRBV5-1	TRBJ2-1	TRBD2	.	CASSFAGGPRNEQFF	TGCGCCAGCAGCTTCGCGGGGGGGCCGAGGAATGAGCAGTTCTTC
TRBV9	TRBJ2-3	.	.	CASSVVPSLSTDTQYF	TGTGCCAGCAGCGTAGTCCCTAGCCTATCCACAGATACGCAGTATTTT
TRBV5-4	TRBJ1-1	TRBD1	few	CASSRTGGTEAFF	TGTGCCAGCAGCCGGACAGGGGGCACTGAAGCTTTCTTT
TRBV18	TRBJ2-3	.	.	CASSPSRSTDTQYF	TGTGCCAGCTCACCGTCCCGCAGCACAGATACGCAGTATTTT
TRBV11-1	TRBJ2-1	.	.	CASSSRINEQFF	TGTGCCAGCAGCTCCAGGATAAATGAGCAGTTCTTC
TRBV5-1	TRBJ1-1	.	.	CASSSGQTVEAFF	TGCGCCAGCAGCTCAGGACAGACAGTTGAAGCTTTCTTT
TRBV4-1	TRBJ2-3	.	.	CASSQDGVQGTDTQYF	TGCGCCAGCAGCCAAGATGGGGTACAGGGCACAGATACGCAGTATTTT
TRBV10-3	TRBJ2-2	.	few	CAISESTGTGELFF	TGTGCCATCAGTGAGTCCACGGGGACCGGGGAGCTGTTTTTT
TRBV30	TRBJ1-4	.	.	CAWSRVSTNEKLFF	TGTGCCTGGAGTAGGGTTTCAACTAATGAAAAACTGTTTTTT
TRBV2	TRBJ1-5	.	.	CASSVGHPQPQHF	TGTGCCAGCAGTGTAGGACATCCTCAGCCCCAGCATTTT
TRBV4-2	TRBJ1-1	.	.	CASSQARDTEAFF	TGTGCCAGCAGCCAAGCCCGGGACACTGAAGCTTTCTTT
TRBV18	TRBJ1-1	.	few	CASSLSGTLNTEAFF	TGTGCCAGCTCACTTTCCGGGACCTTGAACACTGAAGCTTTCTTT
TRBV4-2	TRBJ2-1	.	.	CASSQLAVSYNEQFF	TGTGCCAGCAGCCAGTTAGCGGTATCCTACAATGAGCAGTTCTTC
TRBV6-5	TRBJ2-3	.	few	CASSYGGTQYF	TGTGCCAGCAGTTACGGTGGTACGCAGTATTTT
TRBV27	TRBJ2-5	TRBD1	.	CASSLGQKSQETQYF	TGTGCCAGCAGTTTGGGACAGAAGTCCCAAGAGACCCAGTACTTC
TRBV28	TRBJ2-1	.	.	CASSLTDSKSYNEQFF	TGTGCCAGCAGCTTGACAGACAGCAAGTCCTACAATGAGCAGTTCTTC
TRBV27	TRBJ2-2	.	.	CASSLEWTDTGELFF	TGTGCCAGCAGTTTAGAATGGACAGACACCGGGGAGCTGTTTTTT
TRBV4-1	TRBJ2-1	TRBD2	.	CASSQVEGGNEQFF	TGCGCCAGCAGCCAAGTTGAGGGAGGGAATGAGCAGTTCTTC
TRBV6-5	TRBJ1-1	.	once	CASTKERVWENTEAFF	TGTGCCAGCACCAAAGAAAGGGTTTGGGAGAACACTGAAGCTTTCTTT
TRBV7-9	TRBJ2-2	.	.	CASSLSGGELFF	TGTGCCAGCAGCTTATCTGGCGGGGAGCTGTTTTTT
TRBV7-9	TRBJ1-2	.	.	CASSLAAQGNGYTF	TGTGCCAGCAGCTTAGCGGCCCAGGGGAATGGCTACACCTTC
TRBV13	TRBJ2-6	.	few	CASSLGAGANVLTF	TGTGCCAGCAGCTTAGGGGCCGGGGCCAACGTCCTGACTTTC
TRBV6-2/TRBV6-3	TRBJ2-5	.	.	CASSYSGGGPETQYF	TGTGCCAGCAGTTACTCTGGTGGGGGCCCAGAGACCCAGTACTTC
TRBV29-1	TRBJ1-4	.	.	CSVGHQFNEKLFF	TGCAGCGTAGGTCACCAATTTAATGAAAAACTGTTTTTT
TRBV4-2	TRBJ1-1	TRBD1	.	CASSQPAPGQGNTEAFF	TGTGCCAGCAGCCAGCCCGCACCGGGACAGGGGAACACTGAAGCTTTCTTT
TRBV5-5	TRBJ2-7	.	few	CASSLGRGVDEQYF	TGTGCCAGCAGCTTGGGCAGGGGCGTCGACGAGCAGTACTTC
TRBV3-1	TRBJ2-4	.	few	CASSYRGQSLAKNIQYF	TGTGCCAGCAGCTACCGGGGGCAGTCATTAGCCAAAAACATTCAGTACTTC
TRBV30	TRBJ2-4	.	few	CAWSSAKNIQYF	TGTGCCTGGAGCTCGGCCAAAAACATTCAGTACTTC
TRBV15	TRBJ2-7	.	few	CATSRERTHYEQYF	TGTGCCACCAGCAGAGAGAGGACTCACTACGAGCAGTACTTC
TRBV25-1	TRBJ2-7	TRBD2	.	CASSVGLAGRNEQYF	TGTGCCAGCAGTGTTGGGCTAGCGGGAAGGAACGAGCAGTACTTC
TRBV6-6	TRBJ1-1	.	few	CASSYSKRSPEAFF	TGTGCCAGCAGTTACTCGAAACGCAGTCCTGAAGCTTTCTTT
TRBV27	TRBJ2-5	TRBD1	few	CASSSQGQGAGKTQYF	TGTGCCAGCAGTAGTCAAGGACAGGGGGCGGGGAAGACCCAGTACTTC
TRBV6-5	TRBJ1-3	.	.	CASLAPNSGNTIYF	TGTGCCAGCTTGGCCCCGAACTCTGGAAACACCATATATTTT
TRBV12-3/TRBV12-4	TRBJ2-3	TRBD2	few	CASSLVAGGNTDTQYF	TGTGCCAGCAGCTTAGTAGCGGGGGGCAACACAGATACGCAGTATTTT
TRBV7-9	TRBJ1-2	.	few	CASSPPGQEVYGYTF	TGTGCCAGCAGCCCCCCCGGGCAGGAAGTTTATGGCTACACCTTC
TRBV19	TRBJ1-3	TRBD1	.	CASSPNNRGGGNTIYF	TGTGCCAGTAGTCCCAACAACAGGGGAGGTGGAAACACCATATATTTT
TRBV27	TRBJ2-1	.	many	CASSPRPPWDTYSAKFF	TGTGCCAGCAGTCCTCGCCCCCCCTGGGACACATACTCGGCGAAGTTCTTC
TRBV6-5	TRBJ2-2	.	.	CAHGSYRGELFF	TGTGCCCACGGTTCCTACCGGGGGGAGCTGTTTTTT